Listed below are T cell receptor beta chains from one sample, sequenced in a study of cytomegalovirus exposure and HLA in healthy donors. The method was immunoSEQ multiplex PCR; TCRdb's version includes in-frame clones alone and lacks a portion of them. The sample holds some 120,000 clones, 80% seen once. The sequencing input was PBMCs. All receptors derive from a female donor in good health and CMV-seronegative. Both conserved end residues are part of each CDR3. The order of the fields is V gene, CDR3 protein.

V gene: TRBV5-1; CDR3 protein: CASSPGPAGSNQPQHF
V gene: TRBV7-3; CDR3 protein: CASSPDRGGETQYF
V gene: TRBV6-5; CDR3 protein: CASSYTDDMTEAFF
V gene: TRBV7-9; CDR3 protein: CASSSGVYNEQFF
V gene: TRBV9; CDR3 protein: CASSVGTSGGADTQYF
V gene: TRBV5-5; CDR3 protein: CASSLASDFLHTEAFF
V gene: TRBV29-1; CDR3 protein: CSGDRGENEQYF
V gene: TRBV30; CDR3 protein: CAWSVGTRGRFYGYTF
V gene: TRBV5-8; CDR3 protein: CASSLGQGREQYF
V gene: TRBV30; CDR3 protein: CAGDRGDSEQYF
V gene: TRBV18; CDR3 protein: CASSPPDSGSSDTQYF
V gene: TRBV5-1; CDR3 protein: CASSNWDILLSTDTQYF
V gene: TRBV15; CDR3 protein: CATSRELTEYGYTF
V gene: TRBV6-5; CDR3 protein: CASSPDRGINQPQHF
V gene: TRBV29-1; CDR3 protein: CSARGSNRATADTQYF
V gene: TRBV5-4; CDR3 protein: CASSSGQRNTEAFF
V gene: TRBV28; CDR3 protein: CASTPGRLYEKLFF
V gene: TRBV18; CDR3 protein: CASSPGGREYNEQFF
V gene: TRBV18; CDR3 protein: CASSPQAQVSYNEQFF
V gene: TRBV10-2; CDR3 protein: CASRDSGRSGGELFF
V gene: TRBV5-5; CDR3 protein: CASSLEQGAPGNTIYF
V gene: TRBV10-2; CDR3 protein: CASTTSGPDTQYF
V gene: TRBV27; CDR3 protein: CASSSLGASSYEQYF
V gene: TRBV28; CDR3 protein: CASRTRPEYYEQYF
V gene: TRBV11-2; CDR3 protein: CASRGGQGADEQYF
V gene: TRBV4-1; CDR3 protein: CASSQVAGAGNNEQFF
V gene: TRBV2; CDR3 protein: CASRGDSNQPQHF
V gene: TRBV9; CDR3 protein: CASSVSGGAGEQYF
V gene: TRBV30; CDR3 protein: CAWSRGRTNQPQHF
V gene: TRBV6-6; CDR3 protein: CASSQGGSYNEQFF
V gene: TRBV9; CDR3 protein: CASSVGTSGGHEQFF
V gene: TRBV5-1; CDR3 protein: CASSISQETQYF
V gene: TRBV29-1; CDR3 protein: CSVVTPETAWEQFF
V gene: TRBV7-6; CDR3 protein: CASSLDRGYGYTF
V gene: TRBV18; CDR3 protein: CASSPQRDTQYF
V gene: TRBV5-1; CDR3 protein: CASSPEANTDTQYF
V gene: TRBV5-6; CDR3 protein: CASSYYRGVVTEAFF
V gene: TRBV19; CDR3 protein: CASRPGTGGGGGSGYTF
V gene: TRBV30; CDR3 protein: CAWSVVRASGNTIYF
V gene: TRBV5-1; CDR3 protein: CASSWGYGGGVGNEQFF
V gene: TRBV2; CDR3 protein: CASSPTLQVSQHF
V gene: TRBV7-3; CDR3 protein: CASSVTGGTEAFF
V gene: TRBV7-9; CDR3 protein: CASSLGQGADYGYTF
V gene: TRBV6-5; CDR3 protein: CASSYAGLYGYTF
V gene: TRBV5-1; CDR3 protein: CASSLVLDTSQYEQYF